This T cell receptor beta chain was sequenced for a study of cytomegalovirus exposure and HLA in healthy donors. Study-level points and caveats: Many donors shared some public TCRs, even though most TCR sequences were rare.

This CDR3 has 16 residues. The V gene lost 5 bases and the J gene lost 14 bases, with 25 bases spanning the gap. Germline CDR1 and CDR2: MDHEN and SYDVKM. In the case of this clone: Its antigen is unidentified.

Profiling relied on immunoSEQ multiplex PCR, and the TCRdb table lists in-frame clones only, not all of them. The repertoire holds tens of thousands of clones, roughly 93% seen once, with roughly 1.9% in the top ten. This TCR was recovered from a man under 40 in good health and CMV-seronegative. The sample taken for sequencing was PBMCs. The chain links TRBV28 to TRBJ1-6; possible D gene TRBD1, 6 bases. The chain's CDR3 is CASSPPLQGPRLSLHF. Written as DNA, the CDR3 is TGTGCCAGCAGTCCTCCTTTACAGGGTCCTCGGTTATCCCTCCACTTT.